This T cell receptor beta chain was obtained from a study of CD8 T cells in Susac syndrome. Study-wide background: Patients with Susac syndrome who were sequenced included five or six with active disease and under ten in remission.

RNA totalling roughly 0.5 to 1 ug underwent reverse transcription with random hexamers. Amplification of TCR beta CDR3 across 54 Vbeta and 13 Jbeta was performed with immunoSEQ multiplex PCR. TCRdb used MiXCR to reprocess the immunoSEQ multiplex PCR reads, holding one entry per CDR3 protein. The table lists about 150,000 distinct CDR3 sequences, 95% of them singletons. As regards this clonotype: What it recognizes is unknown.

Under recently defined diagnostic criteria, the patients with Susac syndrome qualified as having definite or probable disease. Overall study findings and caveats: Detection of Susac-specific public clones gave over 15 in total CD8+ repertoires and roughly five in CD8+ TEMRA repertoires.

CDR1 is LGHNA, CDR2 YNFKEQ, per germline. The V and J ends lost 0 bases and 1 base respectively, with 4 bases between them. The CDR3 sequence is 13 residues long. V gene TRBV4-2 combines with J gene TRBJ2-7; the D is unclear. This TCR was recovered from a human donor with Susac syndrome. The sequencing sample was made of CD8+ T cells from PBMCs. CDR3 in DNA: TGTGCCAGCAGCCAAGAGGTTTCCTACGAGCAGTACTTC. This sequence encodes CASSQEVSYEQYF.